The clone carrying this TCR beta chain was seen ten or more times. Its antigen is not identified. One entry per CDR3 protein, called by TCRdb with MiXCR from the multiplex PCR reads. In the table there are some 200,000 distinct CDR3 sequences, approximately 33% of which are singletons. Samples came from axillary lymph nodes draining the breast cancer. The entry originates in a study of breast tumors, draining lymph nodes, adjacent tissues. Study-wide findings and caveats: Tumor TCR diversity was below lymph nodes but above nontumor tissue. Luminal-like breast cancer showed significantly higher tumor–nontumor repertoire similarity than basal-like. The data were judged consistent with most tumor T cells coming from lymph node and expanding in tumor.

V was trimmed by 2 bases and J by 0 bases, leaving 11 bases between them. The germline CDR1 and CDR2 sequences are SGHAT and FQNNGV. CDR3 length: 16 amino acids. This TCR was sampled from a female donor with breast cancer. Some clones in this sample may be carry-over from other donors' samples. Material for sequencing was axillary lymph node tissue. This chain links TRBV11-2 with TRBJ2-1; a weak D match, TRBD2 (6 bases). The DNA of the CDR3 is TGTGCCAGCAGCTTATTTTTAGCGGACTCCTACAATGAGCAGTTCTTC. Amino acids: CASSLFLADSYNEQFF.